These 23 T cell receptor beta chains were sequenced from one sample in a study of CD8+ T cells in alopecia areata. Extracted RNA was reverse transcribed into cDNA, the sequencing template. Here immunoSEQ multiplex PCR was the method, and the copy in TCRdb shows in-frame clones only, minus some. The sample lists approximately 130,000 clones, approximately 60% occurring once. Noted treatment: oral pan-JAK inhibitor, 5-10 mg twice daily. The source was CD4+ T cells sorted from blood, collected at week 4, from a patient treated with tofacitinib. These receptors were collected from a human donor with alopecia areata.

The CDR3: CASSLGGGAEAFF. The CDR3 DNA reads as TGCGCCAGCAGCTTAGGCGGAGGCGCTGAAGCTTTCTTT. The V call is TRBV5-1, the J call TRBJ1-1; D unclear. The V gene lost 2 bases and the J gene lost 6 bases, with 11 bases spanning the gap. There are 13 residues in the CDR3. The germline V gene encodes CDR1 SGHRS and CDR2 YFSETQ.

The sample holds a few counts of this clone. The genes are TRBV30 and TRBJ1-5; the D is unclear. V was trimmed by 0 bases and J by 6 bases, leaving 9 bases between them. Per the germline V gene, CDR1 is GTSNPN and CDR2 is SVGIG (reference sequence). The CDR3 length is 13 residues. The CDR3 spells CAWSVKTGQPQHF. CDR3 in DNA: TGTGCCTGGAGTGTGAAGACGGGTCAGCCCCAGCATTTT.

This clone showed up just a few times. The J gene is TRBJ2-2, the V gene TRBV5-1; D is ambiguous. Per germline, CDR1 SGHRS and CDR2 YFSETQ. The length of the CDR3 is 15 residues. V lost 4 bases and J 5 bases, leaving 15 bases between the germline ends. The CDR3 spells CASSLGEAYTGELFF. As DNA, the CDR3 is TGCGCCAGCAGCCTCGGTGAGGCTTATACCGGGGAGCTGTTTTTT. Variable domain in full (rest from reference TRBV5-1 and TRBJ2-2): KAGVTQTPRYLIKTRGQQVTLSCSPISGHRSVSWYQQTPGQGLQFLFEYFSETQRNKGNFPGRFSGRQFSNSRSEMNVSTLELGDSALYLCASSLGEAYTGELFFGEGSRLTVL.

The chain employs TRBV30 and TRBJ2-3, with D perhaps TRBD2 (5 bases). The germline V gene encodes CDR1 GTSNPN and CDR2 SVGIG (reference sequence). The CDR3 length is 16 residues. V lost 0 bases to trimming and J lost 2 bases, with 15 bases between them. The CDR3, as DNA: TGTGCCTGGAGTGTAAAGTCTAGCAGAGACACAGATACGCAGTATTTT. This translates into CAWSVKSSRDTDTQYF.

The chain links TRBV5-1 to TRBJ1-4; D not certain. The V gene's germline CDR1 is SGHRS and CDR2 YFSETQ. V lost 3 bases, J lost 6 bases, and 15 bases lay in between. This CDR3 comprises 15 residues. The CDR3 nucleotides read TGCGCCAGCAGCTCCGGACCCGGAAGGGATGAAAAACTGTTTTTT. Amino acids: CASSSGPGRDEKLFF.

This sequence joins TRBV27 and TRBJ2-6; D gene unclear. Trimming took off 5 bases at V and 8 bases at J, with 19 bases between the two ends. The germline V gene has CDR1 MNHEY and CDR2 SMNVEV (reference sequence). CDR3 length: 16 residues. The chain's CDR3 is CASSGPSLRETNVLTF. The CDR3 DNA reads TGTGCCAGCAGTGGCCCGTCGTTAAGGGAAACCAACGTCCTGACTTTC.

The chain carries TRBV20-1 and TRBJ1-1; D unresolved. Between the trimmed V and J ends, which lost 4 bases and 11 bases, there was a span of 14 bases. The length of the CDR3 is 11 residues. Germline loops: CDR1 DFQATT, CDR2 SNEGSKA (reference sequence). The DNA of the CDR3 is TGCAGTGCTAAGGCCGCGAGCGGGGCTTTCTTT. Its translation is CSAKAASGAFF.

This clone turned up a few times. This rearrangement joins TRBV5-1 to TRBJ2-3; D is unresolved. The CDR3 spans 17 residues. CDR1 and CDR2 from the germline V gene are SGHRS and YFSETQ. The V and J ends lost 0 bases and 0 bases respectively, with 14 bases between them. The CDR3 DNA follows: TGCGCCAGCAGCTTGGCCAAGGCAGCCACTAGCACAGATACGCAGTATTTT. Translated: CASSLAKAATSTDTQYF.

The chain couples TRBV19 to TRBJ1-1; TRBD1 is a possible D gene (6 bases). There are 14 residues in the CDR3. With 3 bases removed from V and 2 bases from J, the gap between germline ends came to 10 bases. Germline CDR1 LNHDA, CDR2 SQIVND (reference sequence). The DNA for the CDR3 is TGTGCCAGTAGTATTCGAGGGGGAAACACTGAAGCTTTCTTT. Its translation: CASSIRGGNTEAFF.

The V and J genes are TRBV29-1 and TRBJ1-2, with D unclear. Deletions cut 6 bases from V and 8 bases from J, with 19 bases between. The germline V gene has CDR1 SQVTM and CDR2 ANQGSEA. The CDR3 has 13 amino acids. DNA of the CDR3: TGCAGCGTACTCCAGTCAGGCAGGTTCGGCTACACCTTC. The encoded protein is CSVLQSGRFGYTF.

J is TRBJ2-7 and V is TRBV14, with D unclear. The CDR3 contains 14 residues. V lost 1 base and J lost 4, with 11 bases in between. Germline loops: CDR1 SGHDN, CDR2 FVKESK. The CDR3 is CASSQGSGWYEQYF. The CDR3 bases are TGTGCCAGCAGCCAAGGTTCTGGATGGTACGAGCAGTACTTC.

This clone occurred a few times. The chain employs TRBV6-6 and TRBJ1-2, with TRBD1 matching over 7 bases. Germline lookup yields CDR1 MNHNY and CDR2 SVGAGI (reference sequence). Trimming took 8 bases from V and 4 from J; bases not matched to a gene: 7. The CDR3 runs to 13 residues. CDR3 protein: CASAGQSFYGYTF. The CDR3 DNA reads as TGTGCCAGCGCGGGACAGAGTTTCTATGGCTACACCTTC.

The chain links TRBV7-2 to TRBJ2-3; 10 nucleotides align to TRBD2. The CDR3 covers 16 residues. The J segment lost 7 bases and the V segment lost 5 bases, leaving 12 bases of the junction unmatched. Germline V gene sequence: CDR1 SGHTA, CDR2 FQGNSA. CDR3 residues: CASSLGPGLATYTQYF. The CDR3 DNA reads as TGTGCCAGCAGCCTGGGGCCGGGACTAGCGACGTATACGCAGTATTTT.

This clone showed up just a few times. The rearrangement uses TRBV29-1 and TRBJ2-3; D might be TRBD2 (5 bases). CDR3 length: 15 amino acids. Germline loops: CDR1 SQVTM, CDR2 ANQGSEA. V lost 5 bases, J lost 3 bases, and 18 bases lay in between. The CDR3: CSVLLVGIWTDTQYF. In nucleotides, the CDR3 is TGCAGCGTTCTACTAGTTGGGATTTGGACAGATACGCAGTATTTT.

The chain recombines TRBV27 with TRBJ1-2, with D perhaps matching TRBD1 (5 bases). The V gene's germline CDR1 is MNHEY and CDR2 SMNVEV (reference sequence). With 3 bases removed from V and 2 bases from J, the gap between germline ends came to 10 bases. The CDR3 is 14 amino acids. Here the CDR3 reads CASSLSRDNYGYTF. In nucleotides, the CDR3 is TGTGCCAGCAGTTTGTCCCGGGACAACTATGGCTACACCTTC.

This clone appeared a few times. This chain links TRBV4-1 with TRBJ2-3; 13 nucleotides line up with TRBD2. The junction had 10 bases not matched to a gene; V was cut back by 2 bases and J by 5 bases. The CDR3 sequence is 18 residues long. Germline CDR1 MGHRA, CDR2 YSYEKL. The CDR3 spells CASSQLVGLAGAVDTQYF. CDR3 nucleotides: TGCGCCAGCAGCCAACTGGTCGGACTAGCGGGAGCGGTAGATACGCAGTATTTT.

This chain links TRBV6-5 with TRBJ1-1; D not certain. This CDR3 is built from 13 residues. The germline CDR1 and CDR2 sequences are MNHEY and SVGAGI. V was cut by 5 bases and J by 3 bases, with 10 bases left in between. The CDR3 loop reads CASSPYTDTEAFF. DNA for the CDR3: TGTGCCAGCAGTCCCTACACCGACACTGAAGCTTTCTTT.

The rearrangement uses TRBV29-1 and TRBJ1-2; D is unclear. V shed 4 bases and J shed 14 bases, with 23 bases lying between them. The CDR3 is 13 residues long. The germline gives CDR1 SQVTM, CDR2 ANQGSEA. CDR3 in DNA: TGCAGCGTTGTCTTAACGGGTCGGAGCGGTATGACCTTC. Translated, it gives CSVVLTGRSGMTF.

This clone was observed a few times. The chain uses TRBV5-6 and TRBJ2-3; D remains unclear. The germline gives CDR1 SGHDT, CDR2 YYEEEE. CDR3 length equals 14 residues. Trimming pared 2 bases from V and 4 bases from J, leaving 11 bases between. DNA of the CDR3: TGTGCCAGCAGCTTAAGGGCGGTGGCAGATACGCAGTATTTT. Protein product: CASSLRAVADTQYF.

This chain joins TRBV28 and TRBJ1-4; 8 nucleotides align to TRBD1. V dropped 2 bases and J dropped 6; count of bases not matched to a gene: 2. The CDR3 covers 14 residues. Germline CDR1 is MDHEN and CDR2 is SYDVKM. As DNA, the CDR3 is TGTGCCAGCAGTTTAACGGACAGGGATGAAAAACTGTTTTTT. Translated: CASSLTDRDEKLFF.

The chain carries TRBV27 and TRBJ2-3; unclear D gene. V was cut by 8 bases and J by 3 bases, with 15 bases left in between. Germline V gene lookup returns CDR1 MNHEY and CDR2 SMNVEV (reference sequence). The CDR3 length is 14 residues. The chain's CDR3 is CASHPHLVTDTQYF. CDR3 nucleotides: TGTGCCAGCCACCCCCACCTAGTAACAGATACGCAGTATTTT.

Notes on this clone: This sample also contains other DNA sequences that code for the same CDR3. The genes are TRBV5-1 and TRBJ2-7; D remains unclear. From germline, CDR1 is SGHRS and CDR2 YFSETQ. The CDR3 has 11 amino acids. V lost 4 bases, J lost 3 bases, and 5 bases lay in between. The CDR3 sequence is CASSADYEQYF. CDR3 DNA: TGCGCCAGCAGCGCCGACTACGAGCAGTACTTC.

This rearrangement joins TRBV30 to TRBJ1-2; D unclear. V was pared by 0 bases and J by 5 bases, with 7 bases between. The CDR3 contains 12 residues. Germline V gene lookup returns CDR1 GTSNPN and CDR2 SVGIG (reference sequence). DNA for the CDR3: TGTGCCTGGAGTGTAAGTGGGTATGGCTACACCTTC. Its translation is CAWSVSGYGYTF. Full variable domain (missing parts from reference TRBV30 and TRBJ1-2): SQTIHQWPATLVQPVGSPLSLECTVEGTSNPNLYWYRQAAGRGLQLLFYSVGIGQISSEVPQNLSASRPQDRQFILSSKKLLLSDSGFYLCAWSVSGYGYTFGSGTRLTVV.